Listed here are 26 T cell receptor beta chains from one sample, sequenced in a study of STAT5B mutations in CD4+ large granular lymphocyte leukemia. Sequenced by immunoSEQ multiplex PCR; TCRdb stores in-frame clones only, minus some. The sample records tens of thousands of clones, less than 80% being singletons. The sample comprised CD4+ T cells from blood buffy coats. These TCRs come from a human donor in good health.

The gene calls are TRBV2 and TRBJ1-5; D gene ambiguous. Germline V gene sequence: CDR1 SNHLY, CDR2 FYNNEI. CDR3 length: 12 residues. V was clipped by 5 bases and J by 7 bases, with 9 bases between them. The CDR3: CASSKTVQPQHF. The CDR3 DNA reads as TGTGCCAGCAGTAAGACTGTACAGCCCCAGCATTTT.

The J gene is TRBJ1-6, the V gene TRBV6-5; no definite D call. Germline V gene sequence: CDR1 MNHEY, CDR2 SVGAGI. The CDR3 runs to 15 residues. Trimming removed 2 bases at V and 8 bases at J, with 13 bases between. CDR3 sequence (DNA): TGTGCCAGCAGTTACGGCCAAGGAGAACATTCACCCCTCCACTTT. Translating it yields CASSYGQGEHSPLHF.

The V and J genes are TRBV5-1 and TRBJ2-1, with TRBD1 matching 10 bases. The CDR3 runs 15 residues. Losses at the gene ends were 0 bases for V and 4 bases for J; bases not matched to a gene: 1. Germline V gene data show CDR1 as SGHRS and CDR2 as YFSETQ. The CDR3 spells CASSLGQGAYNEQFF. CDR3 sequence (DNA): TGCGCCAGCAGCTTGGGACAGGGGGCGTACAATGAGCAGTTCTTC.

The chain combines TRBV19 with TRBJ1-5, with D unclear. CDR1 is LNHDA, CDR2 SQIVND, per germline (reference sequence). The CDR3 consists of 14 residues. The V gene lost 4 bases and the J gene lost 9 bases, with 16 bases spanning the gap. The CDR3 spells CASSTDQRSWPQHF. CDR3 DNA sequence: TGTGCCAGTAGTACGGATCAGAGATCATGGCCCCAGCATTTT.

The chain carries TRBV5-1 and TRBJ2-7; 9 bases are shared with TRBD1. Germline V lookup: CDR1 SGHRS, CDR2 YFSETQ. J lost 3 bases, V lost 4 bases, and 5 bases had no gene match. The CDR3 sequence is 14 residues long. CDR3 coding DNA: TGCGCCAGCAGCAGGACAGGGGACCTCTACGAGCAGTACTTC. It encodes CASSRTGDLYEQYF.

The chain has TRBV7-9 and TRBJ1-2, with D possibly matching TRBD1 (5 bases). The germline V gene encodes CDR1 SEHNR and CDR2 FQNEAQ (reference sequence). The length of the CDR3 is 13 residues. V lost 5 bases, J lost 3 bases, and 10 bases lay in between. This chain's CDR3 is CASSRGTDYGYTF. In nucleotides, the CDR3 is TGTGCCAGCAGCCGCGGGACGGACTATGGCTACACCTTC.

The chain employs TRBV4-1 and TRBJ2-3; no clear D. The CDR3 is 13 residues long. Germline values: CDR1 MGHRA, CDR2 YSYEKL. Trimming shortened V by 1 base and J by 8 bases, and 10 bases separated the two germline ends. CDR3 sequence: CASSQATLPTQYF. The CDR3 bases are TGCGCCAGCAGCCAAGCCACACTTCCTACGCAGTATTTT.

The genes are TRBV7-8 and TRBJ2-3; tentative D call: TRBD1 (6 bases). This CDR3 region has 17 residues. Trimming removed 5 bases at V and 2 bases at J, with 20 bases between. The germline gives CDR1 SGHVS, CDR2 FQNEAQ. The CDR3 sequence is CASSLSAGTPNTDTQYF. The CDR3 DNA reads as TGTGCCAGCAGCCTCTCGGCCGGGACACCGAACACAGATACGCAGTATTTT.

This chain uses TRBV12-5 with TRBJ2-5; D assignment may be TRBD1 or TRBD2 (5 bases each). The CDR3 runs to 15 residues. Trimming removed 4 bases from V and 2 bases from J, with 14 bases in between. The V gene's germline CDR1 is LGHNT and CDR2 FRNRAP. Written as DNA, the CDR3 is TGTGCTAGTGGTTCCGGGATGACAGAGCAAGAGACCCAGTACTTC. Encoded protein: CASGSGMTEQETQYF.

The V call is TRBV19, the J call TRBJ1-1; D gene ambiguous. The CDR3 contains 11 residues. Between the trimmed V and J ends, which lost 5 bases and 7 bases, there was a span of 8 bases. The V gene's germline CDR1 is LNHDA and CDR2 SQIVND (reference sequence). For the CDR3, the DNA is TGTGCCAGTAGTGTAAGGTATGAAGCTTTCTTT. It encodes CASSVRYEAFF.

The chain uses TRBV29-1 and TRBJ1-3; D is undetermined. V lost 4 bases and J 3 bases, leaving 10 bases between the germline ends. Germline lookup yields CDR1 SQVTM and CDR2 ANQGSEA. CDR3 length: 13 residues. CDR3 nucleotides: TGCAGCGTTGTCTTCAACTTTGGAAACACCATATATTTT. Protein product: CSVVFNFGNTIYF.

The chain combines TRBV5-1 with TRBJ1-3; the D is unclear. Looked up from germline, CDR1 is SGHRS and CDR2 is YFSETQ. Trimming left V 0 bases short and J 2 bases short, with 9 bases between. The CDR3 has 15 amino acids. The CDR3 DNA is TGCGCCAGCAGCTTGGCCGGGTCTGCTGGAAACACCATATATTTT. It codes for CASSLAGSAGNTIYF.

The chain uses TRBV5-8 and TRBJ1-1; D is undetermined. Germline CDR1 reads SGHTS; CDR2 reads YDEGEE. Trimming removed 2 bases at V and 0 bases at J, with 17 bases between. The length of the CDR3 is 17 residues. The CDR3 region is CASSFNGGATMNTEAFF. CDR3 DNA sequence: TGTGCCAGCAGCTTCAACGGAGGAGCTACTATGAACACTGAAGCTTTCTTT. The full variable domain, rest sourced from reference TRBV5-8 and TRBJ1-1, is EAGVTQSPTHLIKTRGQQATLRCSPISGHTSVYWYQQALGLGLQFLLWYDEGEERNRGNFPPRFSGRQFPNYSSELNVNALELEDSALYLCASSFNGGATMNTEAFFGQGTRLTVV.

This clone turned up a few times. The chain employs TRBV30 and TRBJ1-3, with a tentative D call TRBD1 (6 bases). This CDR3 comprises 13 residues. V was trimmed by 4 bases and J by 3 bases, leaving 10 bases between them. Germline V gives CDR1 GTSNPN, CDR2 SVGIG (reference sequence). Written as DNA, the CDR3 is TGTGCCTGGACAGGGGCTCTTGGAAACACCATATATTTT. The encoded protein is CAWTGALGNTIYF.

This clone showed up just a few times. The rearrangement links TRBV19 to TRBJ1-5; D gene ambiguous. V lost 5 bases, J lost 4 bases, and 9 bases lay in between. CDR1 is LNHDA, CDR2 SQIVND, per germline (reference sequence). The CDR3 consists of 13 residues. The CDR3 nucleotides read TGTGCCAGTAGTTTGGCAGTTAATCAGCCCCAGCATTTT. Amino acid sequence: CASSLAVNQPQHF.

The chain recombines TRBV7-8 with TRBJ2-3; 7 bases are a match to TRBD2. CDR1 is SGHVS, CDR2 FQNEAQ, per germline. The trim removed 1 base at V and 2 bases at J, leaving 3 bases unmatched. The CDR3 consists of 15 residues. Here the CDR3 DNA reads TGTGCCAGCAGCTTAGAGCTAGCGGACACAGATACGCAGTATTTT. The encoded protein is CASSLELADTDTQYF.

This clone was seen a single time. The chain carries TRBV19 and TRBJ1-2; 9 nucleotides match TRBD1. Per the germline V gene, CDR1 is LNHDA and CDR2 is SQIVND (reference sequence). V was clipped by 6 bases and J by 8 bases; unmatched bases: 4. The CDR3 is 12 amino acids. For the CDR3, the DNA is TGTGCCAGTAGGGGACAGGGAGGCGGCTACACCTTC. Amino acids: CASRGQGGGYTF.

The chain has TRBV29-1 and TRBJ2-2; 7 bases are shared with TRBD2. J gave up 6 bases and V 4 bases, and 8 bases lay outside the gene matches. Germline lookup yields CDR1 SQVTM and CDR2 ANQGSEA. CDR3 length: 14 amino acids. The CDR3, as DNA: TGCAGCGTTGGTTCCCCAGGGAGGGCCGGGGAGCTGTTTTTT. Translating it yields CSVGSPGRAGELFF.

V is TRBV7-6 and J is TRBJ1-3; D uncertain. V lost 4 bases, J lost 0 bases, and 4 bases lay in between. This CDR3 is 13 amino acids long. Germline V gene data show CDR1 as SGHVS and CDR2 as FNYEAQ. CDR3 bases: TGTGCCAGCAGCTCGACCTCTGGAAACACCATATATTTT. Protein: CASSSTSGNTIYF.

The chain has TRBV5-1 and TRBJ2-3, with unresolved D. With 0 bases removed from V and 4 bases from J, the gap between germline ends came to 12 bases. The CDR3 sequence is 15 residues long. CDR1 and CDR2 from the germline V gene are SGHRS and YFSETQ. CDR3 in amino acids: CASSLDGHISDTQYF. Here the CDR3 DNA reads TGCGCCAGCAGCTTGGATGGTCATATCTCAGATACGCAGTATTTT.

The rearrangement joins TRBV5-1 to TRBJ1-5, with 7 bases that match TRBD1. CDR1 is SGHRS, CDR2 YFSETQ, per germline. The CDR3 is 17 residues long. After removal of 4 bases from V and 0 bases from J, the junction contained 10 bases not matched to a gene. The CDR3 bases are TGCGCCAGCAGCCTGTCTCCCGGGACAGATAGCAATCAGCCCCAGCATTTT. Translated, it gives CASSLSPGTDSNQPQHF.

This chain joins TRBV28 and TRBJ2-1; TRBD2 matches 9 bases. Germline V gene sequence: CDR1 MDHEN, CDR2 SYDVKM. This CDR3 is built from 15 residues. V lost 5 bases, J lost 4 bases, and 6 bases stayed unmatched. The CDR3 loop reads CASSALAGRYNEQFF. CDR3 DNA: TGTGCCAGCAGTGCCCTAGCGGGGCGATACAATGAGCAGTTCTTC.

CDR3 region: CASSQGSGNYGYTF. CDR3 nucleotides: TGCGCCAGCAGCCAAGGGTCAGGGAACTATGGCTACACCTTC. V usage is TRBV4-1 and J usage is TRBJ1-2; D is perhaps TRBD1 (5 bases). The V end was cut by 1 base, the J end by 2 bases, with 8 bases between. CDR1 MGHRA and CDR2 YSYEKL come from the germline V gene. The length of the CDR3 is 14 residues.

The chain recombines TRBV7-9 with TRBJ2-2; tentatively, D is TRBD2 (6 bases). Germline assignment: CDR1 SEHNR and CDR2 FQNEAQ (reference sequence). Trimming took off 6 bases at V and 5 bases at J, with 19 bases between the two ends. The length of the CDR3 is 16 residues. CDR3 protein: CASSSSSAGETGELFF. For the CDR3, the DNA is TGTGCCAGCAGTTCCTCTAGCGCAGGAGAAACCGGGGAGCTGTTTTTT.

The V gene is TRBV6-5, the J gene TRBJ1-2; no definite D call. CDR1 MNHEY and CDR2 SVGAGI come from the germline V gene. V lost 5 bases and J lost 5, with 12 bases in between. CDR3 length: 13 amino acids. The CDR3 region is CASSTPTGYGYTF. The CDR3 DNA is TGTGCCAGCAGTACTCCGACCGGATATGGCTACACCTTC.

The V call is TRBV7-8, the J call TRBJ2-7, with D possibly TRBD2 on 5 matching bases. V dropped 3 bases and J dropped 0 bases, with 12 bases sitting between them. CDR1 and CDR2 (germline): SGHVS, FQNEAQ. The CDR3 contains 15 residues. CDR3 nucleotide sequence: TGTGCCAGCAGCTTGGAGGCGCGACTCTCCTACGAGCAGTACTTC. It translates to CASSLEARLSYEQYF.